The TCR beta chain under discussion was sequenced for a study of shared clonotypes between healthy human individuals. This clone was recorded many times. The protocol was immunoSEQ multiplex PCR, while the TCRdb copy is restricted to in-frame clones and leaves out a portion. The repertoire consists of about 1 million clones, with about 80% occurring once and the leading ten covering around 1.5%. The V end was cut by 2 bases, the J end by 7 bases, with 15 bases between. This CDR3 has 15 amino acids. Per the germline V gene, CDR1 is SGHVS and CDR2 is FQNEAQ. The sequence came from a man younger than 35 in good health. Sequencing was carried out using memory CD4+ T cells sorted from blood. Specified subset: CD45RA-negative fraction. V gene TRBV7-8 combines with J gene TRBJ2-1, with D possibly called TRBD1 or TRBD2 (6 bases each). CDR3 loop: CASSLIAAQGNEQFF. The CDR3 DNA sequence: TGTGCCAGCAGCTTAATAGCGGCTCAGGGGAATGAGCAGTTCTTC.